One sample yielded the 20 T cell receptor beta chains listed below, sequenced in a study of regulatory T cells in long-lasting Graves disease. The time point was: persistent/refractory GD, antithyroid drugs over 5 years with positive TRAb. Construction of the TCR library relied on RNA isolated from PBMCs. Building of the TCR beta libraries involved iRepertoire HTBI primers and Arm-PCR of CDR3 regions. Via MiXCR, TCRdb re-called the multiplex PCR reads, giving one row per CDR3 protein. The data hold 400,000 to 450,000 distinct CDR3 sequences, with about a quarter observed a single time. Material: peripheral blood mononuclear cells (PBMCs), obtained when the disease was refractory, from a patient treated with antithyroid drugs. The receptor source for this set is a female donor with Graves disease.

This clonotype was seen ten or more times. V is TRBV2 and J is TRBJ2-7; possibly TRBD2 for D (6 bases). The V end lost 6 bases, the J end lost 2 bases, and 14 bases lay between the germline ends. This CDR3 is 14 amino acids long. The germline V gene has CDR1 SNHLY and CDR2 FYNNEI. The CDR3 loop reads CASSPTSPAYEQYF. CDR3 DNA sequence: TGTGCCAGCAGCCCGACTAGTCCAGCCTACGAGCAGTACTTC. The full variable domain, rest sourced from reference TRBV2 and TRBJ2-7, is EPEVTQTPSHQVTQMGQEVILRCVPISNHLYFYWYRQILGQKVEFLVSFYNNEISEKSEIFDDQFSVERPDGSNFTLKIRSTKLEDSAMYFCASSPTSPAYEQYFGPGTRLTVT.

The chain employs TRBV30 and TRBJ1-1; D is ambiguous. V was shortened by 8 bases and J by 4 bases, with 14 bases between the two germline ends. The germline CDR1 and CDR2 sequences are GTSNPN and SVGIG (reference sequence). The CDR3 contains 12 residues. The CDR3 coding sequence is TGTGCCCGGGAAACTCTGGCCACTGAAGCTTTCTTT. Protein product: CARETLATEAFF. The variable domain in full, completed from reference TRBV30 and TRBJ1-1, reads SQTIHQWPATLVQPVGSPLSLECTVEGTSNPNLYWYRQAAGRGLQLLFYSVGIGQISSEVPQNLSASRPQDRQFILSSKKLLLSDSGFYLCARETLATEAFFGQGTRLTVV.

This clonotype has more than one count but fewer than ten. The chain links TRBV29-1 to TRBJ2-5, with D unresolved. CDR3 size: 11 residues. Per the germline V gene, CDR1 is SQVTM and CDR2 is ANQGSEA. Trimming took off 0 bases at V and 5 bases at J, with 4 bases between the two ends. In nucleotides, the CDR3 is TGCAGCGTTGAAGAGTGGGAGACCCAGTACTTC. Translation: CSVEEWETQYF.

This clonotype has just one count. CDR3 sequence (DNA): TGTGCCAGCAGCCCTCTCCCAGTTGGGCAGGGCGTCGGCGAGCAGTACTTC. Residues: CASSPLPVGQGVGEQYF. V usage is TRBV7-9 and J usage is TRBJ2-7; TRBD1 might be the D (5 bases). V lost 5 bases, J lost 6 bases, and 26 bases lay in between. In germline, CDR1 is SEHNR, CDR2 FQNEAQ (reference sequence). The CDR3 contains 17 residues.

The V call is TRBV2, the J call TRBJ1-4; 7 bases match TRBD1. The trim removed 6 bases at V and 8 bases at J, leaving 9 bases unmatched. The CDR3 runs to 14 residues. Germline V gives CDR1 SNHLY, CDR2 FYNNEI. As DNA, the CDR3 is TGTGCCAGCAGCTCCGGGACAGTAGAGGAAAAACTGTTTTTT. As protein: CASSSGTVEEKLFF.

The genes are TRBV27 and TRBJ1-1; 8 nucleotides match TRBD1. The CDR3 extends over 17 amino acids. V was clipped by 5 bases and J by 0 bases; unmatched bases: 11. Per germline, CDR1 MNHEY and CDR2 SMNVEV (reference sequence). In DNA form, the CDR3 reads TGTGCCAGCAGTCCCCGGACAGGGATGCGGTTGAACACTGAAGCTTTCTTT. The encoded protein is CASSPRTGMRLNTEAFF.

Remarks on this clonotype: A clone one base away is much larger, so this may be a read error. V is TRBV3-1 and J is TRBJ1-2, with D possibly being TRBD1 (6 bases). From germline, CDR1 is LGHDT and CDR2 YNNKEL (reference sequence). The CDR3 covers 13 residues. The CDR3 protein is CAGSTRQDYGYTF. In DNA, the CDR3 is TGTGCCGGCAGTACCCGACAGGACTATGGCTACACCTTC.

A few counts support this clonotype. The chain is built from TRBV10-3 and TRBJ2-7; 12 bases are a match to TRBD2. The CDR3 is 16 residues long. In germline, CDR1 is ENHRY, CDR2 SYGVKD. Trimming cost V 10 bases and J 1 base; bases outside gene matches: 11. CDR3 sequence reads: CATTVSTSGRSYEQYF. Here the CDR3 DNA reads TGTGCCACCACCGTCAGTACTAGCGGGAGGTCCTACGAGCAGTACTTC.

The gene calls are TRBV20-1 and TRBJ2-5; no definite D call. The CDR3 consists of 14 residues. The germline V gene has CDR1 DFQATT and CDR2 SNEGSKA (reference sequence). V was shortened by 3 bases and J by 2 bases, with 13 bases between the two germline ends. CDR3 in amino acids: CSASKMGIQETQYF. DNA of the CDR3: TGCAGTGCTAGTAAAATGGGGATACAAGAGACCCAGTACTTC.

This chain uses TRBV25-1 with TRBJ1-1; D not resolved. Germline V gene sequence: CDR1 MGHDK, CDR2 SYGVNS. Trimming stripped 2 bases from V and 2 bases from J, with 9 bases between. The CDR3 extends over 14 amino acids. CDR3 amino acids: CASSEMAGNTEAFF. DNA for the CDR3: TGTGCCAGCAGTGAAATGGCAGGAAACACTGAAGCTTTCTTT. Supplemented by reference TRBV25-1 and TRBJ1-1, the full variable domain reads EADIYQTPRYLVIGTGKKITLECSQTMGHDKMYWYQQDPGMELHLIHYSYGVNSTEKGDLSSESTVSRIRTEHFPLTLESARPSHTSQYLCASSEMAGNTEAFFGQGTRLTVV.

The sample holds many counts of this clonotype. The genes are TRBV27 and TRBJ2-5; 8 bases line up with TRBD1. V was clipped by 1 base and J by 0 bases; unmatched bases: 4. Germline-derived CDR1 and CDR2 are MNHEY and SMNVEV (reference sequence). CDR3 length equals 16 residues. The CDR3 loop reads CASSLLGDRYQETQYF. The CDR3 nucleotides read TGTGCCAGCAGTTTATTGGGGGACAGGTACCAAGAGACCCAGTACTTC.

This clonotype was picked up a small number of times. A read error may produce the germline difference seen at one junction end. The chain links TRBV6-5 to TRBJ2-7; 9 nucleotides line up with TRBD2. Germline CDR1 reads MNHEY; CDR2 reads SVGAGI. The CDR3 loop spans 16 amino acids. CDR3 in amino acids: CASSDSILAGADEQYF. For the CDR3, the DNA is TGTGCCAGCAGTGACTCGATATTAGCGGGAGCTGACGAGCAGTACTTC.

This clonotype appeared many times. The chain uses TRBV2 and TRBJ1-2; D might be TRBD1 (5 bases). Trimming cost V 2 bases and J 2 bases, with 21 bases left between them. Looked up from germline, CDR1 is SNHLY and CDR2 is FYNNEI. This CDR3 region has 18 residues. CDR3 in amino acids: CASSEFRDMGGSNYGYTF. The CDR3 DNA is TGTGCCAGCAGTGAATTTCGTGACATGGGGGGTTCAAACTATGGCTACACCTTC.

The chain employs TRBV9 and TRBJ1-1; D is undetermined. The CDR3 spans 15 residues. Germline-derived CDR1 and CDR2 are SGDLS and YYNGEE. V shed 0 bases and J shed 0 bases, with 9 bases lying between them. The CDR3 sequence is CASSVGSQMNTEAFF. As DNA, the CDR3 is TGTGCCAGCAGCGTAGGGTCCCAGATGAACACTGAAGCTTTCTTT.

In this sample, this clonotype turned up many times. In DNA, the CDR3 is TGTGCCAGCAGTCCGATGGGACGGATAAACACTGAAGCTTTCTTT. This codes for CASSPMGRINTEAFF. The V call is TRBV12-3 or TRBV12-4, the J call TRBJ1-1, with TRBD1 as a possible D gene (5 bases). V lost 5 bases and J lost 2, with 15 bases in between. The CDR3 spans 15 residues.

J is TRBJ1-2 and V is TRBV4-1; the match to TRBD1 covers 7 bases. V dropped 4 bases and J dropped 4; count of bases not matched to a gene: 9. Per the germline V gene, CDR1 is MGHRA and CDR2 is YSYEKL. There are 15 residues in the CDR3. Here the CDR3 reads CASSPNPTGSYGYTF. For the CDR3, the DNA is TGCGCCAGCAGCCCAAATCCGACAGGGAGCTATGGCTACACCTTC.

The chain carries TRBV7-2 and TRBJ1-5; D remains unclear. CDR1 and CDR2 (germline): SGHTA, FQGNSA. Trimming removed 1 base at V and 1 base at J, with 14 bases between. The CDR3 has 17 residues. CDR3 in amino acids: CASSLVPGGPSNQPQHF. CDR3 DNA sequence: TGTGCCAGCAGCTTAGTCCCCGGCGGGCCAAGCAATCAGCCCCAGCATTTT.

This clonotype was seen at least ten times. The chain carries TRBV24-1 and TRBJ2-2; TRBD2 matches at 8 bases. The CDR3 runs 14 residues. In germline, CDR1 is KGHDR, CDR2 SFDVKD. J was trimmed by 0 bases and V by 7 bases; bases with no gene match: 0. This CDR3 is CATRTSANTGELFF. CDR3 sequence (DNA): TGTGCCACCAGGACTAGCGCGAACACCGGGGAGCTGTTTTTT.

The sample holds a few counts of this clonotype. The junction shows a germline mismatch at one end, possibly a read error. CDR3 in amino acids: CATSTNGGDSGTF. DNA of the CDR3: TGTGCCACCAGCACCAATGGGGGGGACTCCGGAACCTTC. The chain has TRBV15 and TRBJ2-7, with 7 bases identical to TRBD2. The CDR3 sequence is 13 residues long. Germline CDR1 is LNHNV and CDR2 is YYDKDF (reference sequence).

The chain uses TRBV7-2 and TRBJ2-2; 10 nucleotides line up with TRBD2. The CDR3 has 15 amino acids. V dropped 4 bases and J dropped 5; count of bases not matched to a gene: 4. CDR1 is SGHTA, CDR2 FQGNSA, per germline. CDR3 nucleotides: TGTGCCAGCAGCTGGGGACTAGCGATAACCGGGGAGCTGTTTTTT. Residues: CASSWGLAITGELFF.